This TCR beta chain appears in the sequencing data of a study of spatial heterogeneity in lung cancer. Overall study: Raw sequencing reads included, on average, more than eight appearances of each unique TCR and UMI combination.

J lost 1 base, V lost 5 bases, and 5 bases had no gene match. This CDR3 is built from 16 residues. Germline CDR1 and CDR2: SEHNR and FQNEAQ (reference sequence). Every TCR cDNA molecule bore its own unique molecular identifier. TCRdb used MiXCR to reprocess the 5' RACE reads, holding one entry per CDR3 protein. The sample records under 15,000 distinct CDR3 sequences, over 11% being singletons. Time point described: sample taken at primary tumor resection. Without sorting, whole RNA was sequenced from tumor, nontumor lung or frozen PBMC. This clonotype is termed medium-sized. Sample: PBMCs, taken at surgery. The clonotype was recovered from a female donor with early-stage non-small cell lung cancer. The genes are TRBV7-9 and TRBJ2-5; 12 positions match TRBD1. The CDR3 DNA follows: TGTGCCAGCAGCGGTCCGGGACAGGGGGCCCAAGAGACCCAGTACTTC. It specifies CASSGPGQGAQETQYF. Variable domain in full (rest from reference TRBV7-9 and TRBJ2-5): DTGVSQNPRHKITKRGQNVTFRCDPISEHNRLYWYRQTLGQGPEFLTYFQNEAQLEKSRLLSDRFSAERPKGSFSTLEIQRTEQGDSAMYLCASSGPGQGAQETQYFGPGTRLLVL.